The clone carrying this TCR beta chain was recorded at least ten times. TCRdb passed the 5' RACE reads through MiXCR, listing each CDR3 protein once. The data hold 150,000 to 200,000 distinct CDR3 sequences, with over 10% observed a single time. The V and J ends lost 0 bases and 2 bases, in that order; junction bases with no gene match: 4. The CDR3 runs 15 residues. CDR1 MNHNS and CDR2 SASEGT come from the germline V gene. The data belong to a study of CD8 T cells in ankylosing spondylitis. The J gene is TRBJ2-7, the V gene TRBV6-1; 7 nucleotides align to TRBD1. Sequenced: blood, either unsorted or a sorted T cell fraction (not recorded which). The sequence came from a female donor with ankylosing spondylitis or in good health (not recorded which). The CDR3 sequence is CASSEAGDSTYEQYF. The CDR3 DNA is TGTGCCAGCAGTGAAGCTGGGGACAGTACCTACGAGCAGTACTTC.